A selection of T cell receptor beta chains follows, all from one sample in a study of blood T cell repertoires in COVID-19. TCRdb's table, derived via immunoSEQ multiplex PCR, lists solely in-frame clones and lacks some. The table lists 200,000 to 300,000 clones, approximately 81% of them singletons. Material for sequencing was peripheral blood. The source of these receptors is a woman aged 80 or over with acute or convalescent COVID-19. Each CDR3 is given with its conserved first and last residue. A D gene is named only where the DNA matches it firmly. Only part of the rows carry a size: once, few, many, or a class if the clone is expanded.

cdr3_nt: TGCGCCAGCAGATGGGACAGGGGGGACACCATATATTTT
cdr3_aa: CASRWDRGDTIYF
j_call: TRBJ1-3
clone_size: many
d_call: TRBD1
v_call: TRBV10-2

cdr3_nt: TGTGCCAGCAGTTCAGGGGGCGTAGGCACTGAAGCTTTCTTT
cdr3_aa: CASSSGGVGTEAFF
j_call: TRBJ1-1
clone_size: .
d_call: TRBD1
v_call: TRBV7-9

cdr3_nt: TGCGCCAGCAGCGCGGCACAGGGCCCACAGGAGACCCAGTACTTC
cdr3_aa: CASSAAQGPQETQYF
j_call: TRBJ2-5
clone_size: once
d_call: .
v_call: TRBV5-1

cdr3_nt: TGTGCCAGCAGTTTCCTGGGGGCTTCACCCCTCCACTTT
cdr3_aa: CASSFLGASPLHF
j_call: TRBJ1-6
clone_size: .
d_call: .
v_call: TRBV6-2/TRBV6-3

cdr3_nt: TGTGCCAGCAGCAAAGCGCTTTGGGGACTAGCGGTGGACCAAGAGACCCAGTACTTC
cdr3_aa: CASSKALWGLAVDQETQYF
j_call: TRBJ2-5
clone_size: .
d_call: .
v_call: TRBV21-1

cdr3_nt: TGTGCCACTGACAGGGTTTCGGATACGCAGTATTTT
cdr3_aa: CATDRVSDTQYF
j_call: TRBJ2-3
clone_size: .
d_call: TRBD1
v_call: TRBV7-9

cdr3_nt: TGTGCCAGCAGCAGCAGGGATGAGAACACTGAAGCTTTCTTT
cdr3_aa: CASSSRDENTEAFF
j_call: TRBJ1-1
clone_size: .
d_call: .
v_call: TRBV5-5

cdr3_nt: TGTGCCAGTAGTAATTCCCGAACGAGGGCCTCTGGAAACACCATATATTTT
cdr3_aa: CASSNSRTRASGNTIYF
j_call: TRBJ1-3
clone_size: .
d_call: .
v_call: TRBV19

cdr3_nt: TGTGCTAGTGGTTTGGTACAGGCGGCTCCGGAGACCCAGTACTTC
cdr3_aa: CASGLVQAAPETQYF
j_call: TRBJ2-5
clone_size: .
d_call: .
v_call: TRBV12-5

cdr3_nt: TGTGCCAGCAGTTTGGGAAGGGGAGAGACCCAGTACTTC
cdr3_aa: CASSLGRGETQYF
j_call: TRBJ2-5
clone_size: .
d_call: .
v_call: TRBV12-3/TRBV12-4

cdr3_nt: TGTGCCAGCAGTTCGCAGACAGTTAGCAATCAGCCCCAGCATTTT
cdr3_aa: CASSSQTVSNQPQHF
j_call: TRBJ1-5
clone_size: .
d_call: .
v_call: TRBV27

cdr3_nt: TGTGCCAGCAGCTTCAGGGGAGAAGCCAAAAACATTCAGTACTTC
cdr3_aa: CASSFRGEAKNIQYF
j_call: TRBJ2-4
clone_size: .
d_call: .
v_call: TRBV7-9

cdr3_nt: TGTGCCAGCAGCGCCCAGGGCACAGATACGCAGTATTTT
cdr3_aa: CASSAQGTDTQYF
j_call: TRBJ2-3
clone_size: .
d_call: .
v_call: TRBV7-9

cdr3_nt: TGCGCCAGCAGCGTGACCGGGACACAACCGACTGAAGCTTTCTTT
cdr3_aa: CASSVTGTQPTEAFF
j_call: TRBJ1-1
clone_size: .
d_call: .
v_call: TRBV5-1

cdr3_nt: TGTGCCAGCAGCGCCCAGGACCGGGGGGAAGCTTTCTTT
cdr3_aa: CASSAQDRGEAFF
j_call: TRBJ1-1
clone_size: .
d_call: .
v_call: TRBV9

cdr3_nt: TGTGCCAGCAGCTCCCCAAGGGGACGGACAGGGAATGAAAAACTGTTTTTT
cdr3_aa: CASSSPRGRTGNEKLFF
j_call: TRBJ1-4
clone_size: .
d_call: TRBD1
v_call: TRBV7-9

cdr3_nt: TGTGCCAGCAGCTTACAAGCGGGGGGCTATTCAGAGCAGTACTTC
cdr3_aa: CASSLQAGGYSEQYF
j_call: TRBJ2-7
clone_size: .
d_call: TRBD2
v_call: TRBV7-7

cdr3_nt: TGTGCCAGCAGGAGGGGGGACAGGGTTGGTGAAGCTTTCTTT
cdr3_aa: CASRRGDRVGEAFF
j_call: TRBJ1-1
clone_size: .
d_call: TRBD1
v_call: TRBV6-5

cdr3_nt: TGTGCCAGCAGCCAGGACAGGGGCCCGCTTAACTATGGCTACACCTTC
cdr3_aa: CASSQDRGPLNYGYTF
j_call: TRBJ1-2
clone_size: .
d_call: TRBD1
v_call: TRBV5-4

cdr3_nt: TGTGCCAGCTCACCACAGGGGGCCTATAATTCACCCCTCCACTTT
cdr3_aa: CASSPQGAYNSPLHF
j_call: TRBJ1-6
clone_size: .
d_call: .
v_call: TRBV18

cdr3_nt: TGCGCCAGCAGGTACGGGGACTATGGCTACACCTTC
cdr3_aa: CASRYGDYGYTF
j_call: TRBJ1-2
clone_size: .
d_call: .
v_call: TRBV5-1

cdr3_nt: TGTGCCAGCAGCACCTCAGGGGGCTTGGATGGCTACACCTTC
cdr3_aa: CASSTSGGLDGYTF
j_call: TRBJ1-2
clone_size: .
d_call: TRBD1
v_call: TRBV5-6

cdr3_nt: TGTGCCAGCAGCACAGGGTGGGTAAGCGGTCAGCCCCAGCATTTT
cdr3_aa: CASSTGWVSGQPQHF
j_call: TRBJ1-5
clone_size: .
d_call: .
v_call: TRBV27

cdr3_nt: TGTGCCAGTAGTACGGGGTCAGGGGGCGTGGAGACCCAGTACTTC
cdr3_aa: CASSTGSGGVETQYF
j_call: TRBJ2-5
clone_size: .
d_call: TRBD1
v_call: TRBV19

cdr3_nt: TGTGCCAGCTCAACGGGACTAGCGGGGGACAATGAGCAGTTCTTC
cdr3_aa: CASSTGLAGDNEQFF
j_call: TRBJ2-1
clone_size: .
d_call: TRBD2
v_call: TRBV18